Each of the 21 T cell receptor beta chains below was sequenced from the same sample in a study of blood T cell repertoires in COVID-19. TCRdb's table, derived via immunoSEQ multiplex PCR, lists solely in-frame clones and lacks some. The profile shows about 270,000 clones, roughly 91% of them singletons. Material: PBMCs or T cells enriched from blood (not recorded which). These receptors all stem from a woman aged 40 to 50 with acute COVID-19.

The V call is TRBV7-9, the J call TRBJ1-3; D uncertain. CDR1 is SEHNR, CDR2 FQNEAQ, per germline (reference sequence). The CDR3 has 15 amino acids. V was pared by 4 bases and J by 2 bases, with 12 bases between. The CDR3 spells CASSSSGSAGNTIYF. CDR3 DNA sequence: TGTGCCAGCAGCTCTTCCGGGTCCGCTGGAAACACCATATATTTT.

The chain recombines TRBV6-5 with TRBJ2-7; D is possibly TRBD1 (6 bases). V lost 6 bases and J 3 bases, leaving 18 bases between the germline ends. This CDR3 region has 15 residues. Germline V lookup: CDR1 MNHEY, CDR2 SVGAGI. CDR3 region: CASRPGRTENYEQYF. The DNA for the CDR3 is TGTGCCAGCAGACCCGGGCGGACAGAGAACTACGAGCAGTACTTC.

The rearrangement links TRBV2 to TRBJ2-7; 11 bases are shared with TRBD2. The CDR3 has 17 amino acids. Germline lookup yields CDR1 SNHLY and CDR2 FYNNEI. V was clipped by 10 bases and J by 6 bases; unmatched bases: 20. DNA for the CDR3: TGTGCCATCACAACTACTAGCGGGAGACTACCTTTGGGCGAGCAGTACTTC. As protein: CAITTTSGRLPLGEQYF.

V is TRBV5-1 and J is TRBJ2-7; maybe TRBD1 (7 bases). The CDR3 consists of 15 residues. V dropped 1 base and J dropped 6 bases, with 17 bases sitting between them. CDR1 is SGHRS and CDR2 is YFSETQ in the germline V gene. The CDR3 DNA reads as TGCGCCAGCAGCTTGTCAGCGGAGGGGGCTGGCGAGCAGTACTTC. Amino acids: CASSLSAEGAGEQYF.

The chain employs TRBV4-1 and TRBJ2-3; D call uncertain. Trimming removed 0 bases at V and 6 bases at J, with 13 bases between. There are 15 residues in the CDR3. Germline V gene sequence: CDR1 MGHRA, CDR2 YSYEKL. The CDR3 DNA reads as TGCGCCAGCAGCCAAGATCAAAACAGCTATGATACGCAGTATTTT. It yields the protein CASSQDQNSYDTQYF.

The genes are TRBV18 and TRBJ1-1; D remains ambiguous. The CDR3 spans 14 residues. Germline loops: CDR1 KGHSH, CDR2 LQKENI. Trimming removed 3 bases from V and 2 bases from J, with 10 bases in between. The chain's CDR3 is CASSPQVPNTEAFF. For the CDR3, the DNA is TGTGCCAGCTCACCCCAGGTACCCAACACTGAAGCTTTCTTT.

This chain joins TRBV2 and TRBJ1-2, with 11 bases identical to TRBD1. The CDR3 contains 14 residues. V lost 8 bases, J lost 8 bases, and 10 bases stayed unmatched. In germline, CDR1 is SNHLY, CDR2 FYNNEI. The CDR3 loop reads CASGGQGAIGGYTF. The CDR3 bases are TGTGCCAGCGGTGGACAGGGGGCGATTGGGGGCTACACCTTC.

The genes are TRBV7-9 and TRBJ1-1; 7 bases match TRBD1. This CDR3 region has 17 residues. From germline, CDR1 is SEHNR and CDR2 FQNEAQ (reference sequence). V lost 3 bases, J lost 3 bases, and 13 bases stayed unmatched. DNA of the CDR3: TGTGCCAGCAGCTTGTCAAACAGGGGCCGCCTTGACACTGAAGCTTTCTTT. Residues: CASSLSNRGRLDTEAFF.

This sequence joins TRBV15 and TRBJ2-7; D is possibly TRBD1 (7 bases). Germline V CDR1 and CDR2: LNHNV, YYDKDF (reference sequence). This CDR3 has 15 residues. With 5 bases removed from V and 2 bases from J, the gap between germline ends came to 16 bases. CDR3 in amino acids: CATSADGGQTYEQYF. CDR3 sequence (DNA): TGTGCCACCAGCGCAGACGGGGGACAGACCTACGAGCAGTACTTC. Full variable domain (outside the CDR3, taken from reference TRBV15 and TRBJ2-7): DAMVIQNPRYQVTQFGKPVTLSCSQTLNHNVMYWYQQKSSQAPKLLFHYYDKDFNNEADTPDNFQSRRPNTSFCFLDIRSPGLGDTAMYLCATSADGGQTYEQYFGPGTRLTVT.

The V gene is TRBV18, the J gene TRBJ2-3; D not resolved. This CDR3 comprises 13 residues. CDR1 is KGHSH and CDR2 is LQKENI in the germline V gene. V was pared by 3 bases and J by 0 bases, with 4 bases between. The DNA for the CDR3 is TGTGCCAGCTCACCGGAGAGCACAGATACGCAGTATTTT. Protein sequence: CASSPESTDTQYF.

The chain couples TRBV27 to TRBJ2-7; 9 bases match TRBD1. Trimming at V came to 6 bases and at J to 3 bases, leaving 6 bases not matched to a gene. The CDR3 has 14 residues. CDR1 and CDR2 (germline): MNHEY, SMNVEV (reference sequence). CDR3 loop: CASSAGTGNYEQYF. DNA of the CDR3: TGTGCCAGCAGCGCCGGGACAGGGAACTACGAGCAGTACTTC.

The V call is TRBV6-2 or TRBV6-3, the J call TRBJ2-7, with D uncertain. Trimming shortened V by 2 bases and J by 5 bases, and 19 bases separated the two germline ends. The CDR3 extends over 16 amino acids. From germline, CDR1 is MNHEY and CDR2 SVGEGT. The CDR3 coding sequence is TGTGCCAGCAGTTACCGTCCCGACGGCGGTCAAAACGAGCAGTACTTC. This translates into CASSYRPDGGQNEQYF.

The chain is built from TRBV5-4 and TRBJ1-1; 7 bases are a match to TRBD1. The trim removed 4 bases at V and 3 bases at J, leaving 3 bases unmatched. CDR3 length equals 13 residues. Looked up from germline, CDR1 is SGHNT and CDR2 is YYREEE (reference sequence). Here the CDR3 reads CASSLGQDTEAFF. The CDR3, as DNA: TGTGCCAGCAGCCTCGGACAGGACACTGAAGCTTTCTTT.

The rearrangement links TRBV7-9 to TRBJ2-7, with 12 positions matching TRBD2. CDR3 size: 15 residues. V gave up 5 bases and J gave up 7 bases; unmatched junction bases: 9. CDR1 and CDR2 from the germline V gene are SEHNR and FQNEAQ (reference sequence). Here the CDR3 DNA reads TGTGCCAGCAGCGCCCGACTAGCGGGAGAGGGGGAGCAGTACTTC. Its translation is CASSARLAGEGEQYF.

This chain connects TRBV7-8 to TRBJ1-4; 7 bases match TRBD1. Germline V gene sequence: CDR1 SGHVS, CDR2 FQNEAQ. V lost 0 bases and J lost 3; bases outside the gene matches: 10. The CDR3 consists of 18 residues. The CDR3 sequence is CASSLAVTGSSANEKLFF. Here the CDR3 DNA reads TGTGCCAGCAGCTTAGCCGTGACAGGGTCGTCAGCTAATGAAAAACTGTTTTTT.

The rearrangement links TRBV7-2 to TRBJ2-1; TRBD2 aligns across 8 bases. Trimming took 1 base from V and 7 from J; bases not matched to a gene: 6. The CDR3 contains 15 residues. CDR1 is SGHTA and CDR2 is FQGNSA in the germline V gene. The CDR3: CASSLGGTSSNEQFF. DNA of the CDR3: TGTGCCAGCAGCTTAGGTGGGACTAGTTCTAATGAGCAGTTCTTC.

As to this clone: Within the sample, other DNA sequences also encode this same CDR3. The CDR3 reads CAISDQGYGYTF. CDR3 bases: TGTGCCATCAGTGACCAGGGTTATGGCTACACCTTC. This chain connects TRBV10-3 to TRBJ1-2, with a possible D match to TRBD1 (5 bases). CDR3 length equals 12 residues. Between the trimmed V and J ends, which lost 3 bases and 5 bases, there was a span of 7 bases. Germline CDR1 ENHRY, CDR2 SYGVKD.

The chain employs TRBV30 and TRBJ1-4; TRBD1 matches at 8 bases. CDR1 is GTSNPN and CDR2 is SVGIG in the germline V gene (reference sequence). The trim removed 3 bases at V and 5 bases at J, leaving 8 bases unmatched. The CDR3 extends over 15 amino acids. The CDR3 coding sequence is TGTGCCTGGAGCACAGGGGGGGGAGGGAATGAAAAACTGTTTTTT. As protein: CAWSTGGGGNEKLFF. The whole variable domain, remainder taken from reference TRBV30 and TRBJ1-4, is SQTIHQWPATLVQPVGSPLSLECTVEGTSNPNLYWYRQAAGRGLQLLFYSVGIGQISSEVPQNLSASRPQDRQFILSSKKLLLSDSGFYLCAWSTGGGGNEKLFFGSGTQLSVL.

This rearrangement joins TRBV6-1 to TRBJ2-2, with TRBD1 matching over 8 bases. Germline V gene lookup returns CDR1 MNHNS and CDR2 SASEGT. The CDR3 contains 16 residues. Unmatched junction bases numbered 6, after V lost 6 bases and J lost 0 bases. Here the CDR3 reads CASSETDRANTGELFF. As DNA, the CDR3 is TGTGCCAGCAGCGAAACGGACAGGGCGAACACCGGGGAGCTGTTTTTT.

Of note for this clone: Other DNA sequences from this sample encode an identical CDR3 as well. The chain joins TRBV11-3 to TRBJ1-2; D is unclear. CDR1 and CDR2 from the germline V gene are SGHNT and YENEEA. The CDR3 totals 13 residues. Trimming stripped 2 bases from V and 2 bases from J, with 6 bases between. In nucleotides, the CDR3 is TGTGCCAGCAGCTTAAGCACGAACTATGGCTACACCTTC. Translating it yields CASSLSTNYGYTF.

V is TRBV5-4 and J is TRBJ2-3, with 7 nucleotides matching TRBD2. The V and J ends lost 3 bases and 0 bases, in that order; junction bases with no gene match: 4. Germline-derived CDR1 and CDR2 are SGHNT and YYREEE (reference sequence). The CDR3 is 15 amino acids. The CDR3 loop reads CASSWSGTSTDTQYF. CDR3 nucleotide sequence: TGTGCCAGCAGCTGGAGCGGGACTAGCACAGATACGCAGTATTTT. Complete variable domain (other parts from reference TRBV5-4 and TRBJ2-3): ETGVTQSPTHLIKTRGQQVTLRCSSQSGHNTVSWYQQALGQGPQFIFQYYREEENGRGNFPPRFSGLQFPNYSSELNVNALELDDSALYLCASSWSGTSTDTQYFGPGTRLTVL.